The 22 T cell receptor beta chains reported below all come from one sample, sequenced in a study of T cell responses to AZD1222 COVID-19 vaccine. Profiling relied on immunoSEQ multiplex PCR, and the TCRdb table lists in-frame clones only, not all of them. This sample has 200,000 to 250,000 clones, with 93% found just once. The source material was peripheral blood, sampled on day 0 of MenACWY control vaccination. All receptors come from an adult in good health.

The rearrangement joins TRBV3-1 (or the pseudogene TRBV3-2) to TRBJ1-1; D is uncertain. This CDR3 has 11 residues. Germline V gives CDR1 LGHDT, CDR2 YNNKEL (reference sequence). The V and J ends lost 3 bases and 6 bases respectively, with 5 bases between them. The CDR3 region has the DNA TGTGCCAGCAGCCACGAATCTGAAGCTTTCTTT. This codes for CASSHESEAFF.

The rearrangement links TRBV7-9 to TRBJ1-1; no definite D call. CDR3 length equals 14 residues. Looked up from germline, CDR1 is SEHNR and CDR2 is FQNEAQ (reference sequence). Trimming pared 3 bases from V and 6 bases from J, leaving 14 bases between. The CDR3 loop is CASSFGGSGAEAFF. The CDR3 DNA reads as TGTGCCAGCAGCTTCGGAGGGTCTGGCGCTGAAGCTTTCTTT.

Worth noting for this clone: This CDR3 is also generated by other DNA sequences in the sample. The chain has TRBV4-1 and TRBJ1-1; 7 positions match TRBD1. V gave up 0 bases and J gave up 2 bases; unmatched junction bases: 3. Germline assignment: CDR1 MGHRA and CDR2 YSYEKL. The CDR3 extends over 15 amino acids. The CDR3 loop reads CASSQEGTVNTEAFF. CDR3 coding DNA: TGCGCCAGCAGCCAAGAGGGGACAGTTAACACTGAAGCTTTCTTT.

As DNA, the CDR3 is TGTGCCAGCAGCTACAGGACTAGCGGGGGGAAGGATACGCAGTATTTT. Protein sequence: CASSYRTSGGKDTQYF. This sequence joins TRBV7-2 and TRBJ2-3, with 14 bases matching TRBD2. The V gene's germline CDR1 is SGHTA and CDR2 FQGNSA. V shed 4 bases, J shed 6 bases, and the junction held 6 bases outside the gene matches. This CDR3 has 16 residues.

The chain combines TRBV2 with TRBJ1-4; TRBD1 aligns across 7 bases. The CDR3 length is 14 residues. With V trimmed by 6 bases and J by 8 bases, 9 bases remained unmatched. Per germline, CDR1 SNHLY and CDR2 FYNNEI. This chain's CDR3 is CASSVGTVGEKLFF. CDR3 nucleotide sequence: TGTGCCAGCAGCGTCGGGACAGTAGGGGAAAAACTGTTTTTT.

The rearrangement joins TRBV7-2 to TRBJ2-5; 10 nucleotides line up with TRBD2. After removal of 5 bases from V and 4 bases from J, the junction contained 7 bases not matched to a gene. Germline V lookup: CDR1 SGHTA, CDR2 FQGNSA. CDR3 size: 15 residues. The CDR3: CASSATSGLSETQYF. In DNA form, the CDR3 reads TGTGCCAGCAGCGCGACTAGCGGGCTCTCAGAGACCCAGTACTTC.

Notes on this clone: Other DNA sequences in the sample encode the same CDR3. The chain employs TRBV2 and TRBJ1-5; 7 nucleotides align to TRBD1. V shed 4 bases, J shed 3 bases, and the junction held 3 bases outside the gene matches. Germline V gene sequence: CDR1 SNHLY, CDR2 FYNNEI. CDR3 length: 14 residues. The CDR3 bases are TGTGCCAGCAGTGGACAGGGCCCCAATCAGCCCCAGCATTTT. Its translation is CASSGQGPNQPQHF.

The gene calls are TRBV30 and TRBJ1-1; D gene uncertain. Germline CDR1 GTSNPN, CDR2 SVGIG (reference sequence). CDR3 size: 15 residues. V dropped 2 bases and J dropped 0 bases, with 13 bases sitting between them. Written as DNA, the CDR3 is TGTGCCTGGAGTATGTTGGGCAGCCTGAACACTGAAGCTTTCTTT. Translating it yields CAWSMLGSLNTEAFF.

The chain employs TRBV28 and TRBJ2-7, with D tentatively TRBD1 (5 bases). V lost 3 bases to trimming and J lost 2 bases, with 14 bases between them. CDR1 is MDHEN and CDR2 is SYDVKM in the germline V gene. The CDR3 runs 15 residues. CDR3 sequence (DNA): TGTGCCAGCAGTTTTGCCCCGCCCAGGGCCTACGAGCAGTACTTC. This sequence encodes CASSFAPPRAYEQYF.

This clone was counted a few times. Relative to the germline gene, one junction end is altered; a read error may explain this. The genes are TRBV30 and TRBJ1-2; weak D call: TRBD1 (5 bases). This CDR3 has 11 residues. Germline V lookup: CDR1 GTSNPN, CDR2 SVGIG (reference sequence). CDR3 DNA sequence: TGTGCCTGGAGTCGGGCAGGGAAGTCTTCCTTC. Amino acids: CAWSRAGKSSF. Complete variable domain (other parts from reference TRBV30 and TRBJ1-2): SQTIHQWPATLVQPVGSPLSLECTVEGTSNPNLYWYRQAAGRGLQLLFYSVGIGQISSEVPQNLSASRPQDRQFILSSKKLLLSDSGFYLCAWSRAGKSSFGSGTRLTVV.

This clone has a handful of counts. V is TRBV10-3 and J is TRBJ1-1; 9 bases agree with TRBD1. The V segment lost 0 bases and the J segment 11 bases; nucleotides outside the gene matches: 4. CDR1 is ENHRY and CDR2 is SYGVKD in the germline V gene. The CDR3 sequence is 13 residues long. The DNA of the CDR3 is TGTGCCATCAGTGAGTCCGGGACAGGGTCCGCTTTCTTT. Amino acid sequence: CAISESGTGSAFF.

The chain couples TRBV19 to TRBJ2-2, with D unclear. Trimming removed 7 bases from V and 0 bases from J, with 12 bases in between. Germline V CDR1 and CDR2: LNHDA, SQIVND (reference sequence). The CDR3 consists of 15 residues. CDR3 loop: CASTIGRPNTGELFF. CDR3 coding DNA: TGTGCCAGTACGATAGGACGGCCGAACACCGGGGAGCTGTTTTTT. The complete variable domain, with remaining parts taken from reference TRBV19 and TRBJ2-2, reads DGGITQSPKYLFRKEGQNVTLSCEQNLNHDAMYWYRQDPGQGLRLIYYSQIVNDFQKGDIAEGYSVSREKKESFPLTVTSAQKNPTAFYLCASTIGRPNTGELFFGEGSRLTVL.

The chain is built from TRBV12-3 or TRBV12-4 and TRBJ1-2; D is unresolved. This CDR3 has 11 amino acids. With 3 bases removed from V and 6 bases from J, the gap between germline ends came to 5 bases. In nucleotides, the CDR3 is TGTGCCAGCAGTTTTGACCATGGCTACACCTTC. Encoded protein: CASSFDHGYTF.

CDR3 in DNA: TGCGCCAGCAGCGGGCCGACTAGTTTTAGAGATACGCAGTATTTT. This encodes CASSGPTSFRDTQYF. The J gene is TRBJ2-3, the V gene TRBV5-1; D may be TRBD2 (6 bases). Per germline, CDR1 SGHRS and CDR2 YFSETQ. Trimming removed 4 bases at V and 5 bases at J, with 17 bases between. CDR3 size: 15 residues.

The chain recombines TRBV19 with TRBJ1-2; TRBD1 aligns across 8 bases. CDR3 size: 13 residues. Trimming removed 5 bases from V and 6 bases from J; junction bases left unmatched: 5. Germline V CDR1 and CDR2: LNHDA, SQIVND (reference sequence). The CDR3: CASSRLGQDGYTF. The CDR3 region has the DNA TGTGCCAGTAGTCGGCTGGGACAGGATGGCTACACCTTC.

V is TRBV15 and J is TRBJ1-1; no clear D. The CDR3 runs 14 residues. The V gene lost 0 bases and the J gene lost 4 bases, with 9 bases spanning the gap. Germline V gene sequence: CDR1 LNHNV, CDR2 YYDKDF (reference sequence). The CDR3 bases are TGTGCCACCAGCAGAGACTTCGGGCCCACTGAAGCTTTCTTT. Translation: CATSRDFGPTEAFF.

The chain uses TRBV28 and TRBJ1-6, with 10 bases identical to TRBD1. Germline CDR1 reads MDHEN; CDR2 reads SYDVKM. The V gene end was trimmed by 7 bases and the J gene end by 7 bases; junction bases not matched to a gene: 4. The CDR3 runs 14 residues. This chain's CDR3 is CASTLTGGNSPLHF. CDR3 DNA sequence: TGTGCCAGCACATTGACAGGGGGCAATTCACCCCTCCACTTT.

For the CDR3, the DNA is TGTGCCAGCACGGGCGCGCCGAACACTGAAGCTTTCTTT. Its protein product is CASTGAPNTEAFF. The genes are TRBV21-1 and TRBJ1-1. TRBV21-1 is noted as a pseudogene. The CDR3 has 13 amino acids.

This chain connects TRBV6-6 to TRBJ2-3; 9 nucleotides match TRBD1. The V gene end was trimmed by 2 bases and the J gene end by 3 bases; junction bases not matched to a gene: 6. Germline V CDR1 and CDR2: MNHNY, SVGAGI (reference sequence). This CDR3 contains 16 residues. CDR3 residues: CASSYAGQGTTDTQYF. CDR3 bases: TGTGCCAGCAGTTACGCGGGACAGGGAACGACAGATACGCAGTATTTT.

The V gene is TRBV7-9, the J gene TRBJ1-2; 10 bases agree with TRBD1. This CDR3 comprises 18 residues. Germline V CDR1 and CDR2: SEHNR, FQNEAQ (reference sequence). Losses at the gene ends were 5 bases for V and 4 bases for J; bases not matched to a gene: 16. The CDR3 is CASSDQIGGQGGLYGYTF. In nucleotides, the CDR3 is TGTGCCAGCAGCGACCAGATCGGAGGACAGGGGGGTCTCTATGGCTACACCTTC.

This chain uses TRBV19 with TRBJ1-1; D remains ambiguous. Deletions cut 7 bases from V and 0 bases from J, with 9 bases between. Germline V CDR1 and CDR2: LNHDA, SQIVND (reference sequence). The CDR3 totals 13 residues. CDR3 nucleotides: TGTGCCAGTATTGGCAGGATGAACACTGAAGCTTTCTTT. Translating it yields CASIGRMNTEAFF.

The rearrangement links TRBV30 to TRBJ1-6, with a possible D match to TRBD1 (5 bases). The CDR3 is 15 amino acids. V lost 0 bases to trimming and J lost 2 bases, with 8 bases between them. CDR1 GTSNPN and CDR2 SVGIG come from the germline V gene (reference sequence). CDR3 nucleotide sequence: TGTGCCTGGAGTGTAGGGACCGCCTATAATTCACCCCTCCACTTT. Translating gives CAWSVGTAYNSPLHF.